This T cell receptor (beta chain) was observed in a study of vaccination and CD4 T cells after COVID-19. As for the study in general: Each control culture was treated with a CEFX pool, an HIV-1 Nef pool, or no peptide.

The Oncomine TCR Beta short-read assay sequenced DNA from cultured CD4+ T cells. In TCRdb, the PCR reads were re-called with MiXCR into one record per CDR3 protein. The repertoire holds 4,500 to 5,500 distinct CDR3 sequences, with 41% as singletons. Documented treatment: approximately nine-day PBMC culture with coronavirus spike peptide pools or control peptides (ViraFEST assay). Before the COVID-19 pandemic (2011-2018), CD4+ T cells were obtained from the unexposed donor. Antigen-specific T cells were expanded with peptide pools by ViraFEST, and TCRs were then sequenced. This clonotype is termed medium-sized. What it binds is not known. Sequencing used CD4+ T cells from blood, cultured in vitro. This TCR was recovered from a human donor in good health.

The DNA for the CDR3 is TGTGCCACCAGCAGAGAACCGGACAGTAACTATGGCTACACCTTC. Amino acids: CATSREPDSNYGYTF. The rearrangement links TRBV15 to TRBJ1-2; D possibly corresponds to TRBD1 (6 bases). V lost 0 bases to trimming and J lost 1 base, with 9 bases between them. The CDR3 runs to 15 residues. CDR1 is LNHNV, CDR2 YYDKDF, per germline (reference sequence). The full variable domain, with the rest looked up from reference TRBV15 and TRBJ1-2, is DAMVIQNPRYQVTQFGKPVTLSCSQTLNHNVMYWYQQKSSQAPKLLFHYYDKDFNNEADTPDNFQSRRPNTSFCFLDIRSPGLGDTAMYLCATSREPDSNYGYTFGSGTRLTVV.